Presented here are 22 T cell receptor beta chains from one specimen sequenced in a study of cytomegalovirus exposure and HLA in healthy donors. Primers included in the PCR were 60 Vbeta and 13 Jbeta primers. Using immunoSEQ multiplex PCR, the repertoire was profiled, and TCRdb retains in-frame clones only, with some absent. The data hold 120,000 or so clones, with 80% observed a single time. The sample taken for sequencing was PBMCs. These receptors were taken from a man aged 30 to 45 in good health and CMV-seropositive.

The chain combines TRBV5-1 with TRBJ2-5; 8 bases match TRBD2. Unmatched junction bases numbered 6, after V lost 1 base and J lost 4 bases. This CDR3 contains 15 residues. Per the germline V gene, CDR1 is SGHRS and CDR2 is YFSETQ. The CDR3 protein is CASSLRLAGRETQYF. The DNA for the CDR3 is TGCGCCAGCAGCTTGAGGCTAGCGGGTCGAGAGACCCAGTACTTC. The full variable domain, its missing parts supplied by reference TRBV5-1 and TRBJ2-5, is KAGVTQTPRYLIKTRGQQVTLSCSPISGHRSVSWYQQTPGQGLQFLFEYFSETQRNKGNFPGRFSGRQFSNSRSEMNVSTLELGDSALYLCASSLRLAGRETQYFGPGTRLLVL.

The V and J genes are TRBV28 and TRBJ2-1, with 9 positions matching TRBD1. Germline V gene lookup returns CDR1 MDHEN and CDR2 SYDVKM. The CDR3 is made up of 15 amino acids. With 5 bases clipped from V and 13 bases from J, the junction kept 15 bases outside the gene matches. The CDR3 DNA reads TGTGCCAGCAGTCCCGGGACAGGGAATTCCCGAATCCAGTTCTTC. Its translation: CASSPGTGNSRIQFF.

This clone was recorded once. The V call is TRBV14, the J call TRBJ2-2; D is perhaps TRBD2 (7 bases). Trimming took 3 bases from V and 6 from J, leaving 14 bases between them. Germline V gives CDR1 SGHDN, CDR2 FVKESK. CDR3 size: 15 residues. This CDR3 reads CASSQWGGLSGELFF. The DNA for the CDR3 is TGTGCCAGCAGCCAGTGGGGGGGCCTCTCCGGGGAGCTGTTTTTT.

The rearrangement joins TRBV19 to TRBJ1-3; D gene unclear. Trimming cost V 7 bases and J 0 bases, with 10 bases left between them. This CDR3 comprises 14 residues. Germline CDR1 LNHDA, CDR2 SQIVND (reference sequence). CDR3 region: CASTRAHSGNTIYF. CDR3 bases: TGTGCCAGTACCAGAGCGCACTCTGGAAACACCATATATTTT.

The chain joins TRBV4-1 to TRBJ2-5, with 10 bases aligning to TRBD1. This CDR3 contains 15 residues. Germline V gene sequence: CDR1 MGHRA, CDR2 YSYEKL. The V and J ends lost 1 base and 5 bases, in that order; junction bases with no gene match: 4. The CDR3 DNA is TGCGCCAGCAGCCAAGGCGGGACAGGGGATGAGACCCAGTACTTC. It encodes CASSQGGTGDETQYF.

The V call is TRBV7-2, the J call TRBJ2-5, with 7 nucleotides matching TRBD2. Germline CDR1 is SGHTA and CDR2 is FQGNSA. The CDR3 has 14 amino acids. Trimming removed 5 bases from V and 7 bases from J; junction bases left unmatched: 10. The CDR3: CASSPIGGRVTQYF. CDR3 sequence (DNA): TGTGCCAGCAGCCCCATTGGGGGGAGGGTGACCCAGTACTTC.

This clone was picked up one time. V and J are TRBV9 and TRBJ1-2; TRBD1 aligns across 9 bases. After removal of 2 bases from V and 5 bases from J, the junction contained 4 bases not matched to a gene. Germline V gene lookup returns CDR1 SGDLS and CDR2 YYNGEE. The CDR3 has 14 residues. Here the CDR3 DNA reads TGTGCCAGCAGCGTGGGACAGGGAACTTATGGCTACACCTTC. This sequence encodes CASSVGQGTYGYTF. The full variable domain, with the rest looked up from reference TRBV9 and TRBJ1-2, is DSGVTQTPKHLITATGQRVTLRCSPRSGDLSVYWYQQSLDQGLQFLIQYYNGEERAKGNILERFSAQQFPDLHSELNLSSLELGDSALYFCASSVGQGTYGYTFGSGTRLTVV.

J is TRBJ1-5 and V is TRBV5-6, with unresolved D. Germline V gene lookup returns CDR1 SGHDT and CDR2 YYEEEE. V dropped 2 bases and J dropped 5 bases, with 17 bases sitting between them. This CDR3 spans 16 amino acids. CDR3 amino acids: CASSFGMRSLDQPQHF. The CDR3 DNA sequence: TGTGCCAGCAGCTTCGGGATGAGGAGCTTGGATCAGCCCCAGCATTTT.

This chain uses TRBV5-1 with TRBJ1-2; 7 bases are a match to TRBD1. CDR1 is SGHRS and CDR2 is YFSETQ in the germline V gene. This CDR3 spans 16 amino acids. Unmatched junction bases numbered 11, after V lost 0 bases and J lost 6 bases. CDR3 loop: CASSLEGSGQKNGYTF. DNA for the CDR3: TGCGCCAGCAGCTTGGAAGGTTCGGGACAGAAGAATGGCTACACCTTC.

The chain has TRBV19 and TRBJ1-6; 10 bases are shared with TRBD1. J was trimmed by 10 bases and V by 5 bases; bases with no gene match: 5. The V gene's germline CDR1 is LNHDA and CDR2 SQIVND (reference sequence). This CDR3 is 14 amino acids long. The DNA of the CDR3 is TGTGCCAGTAGTTACGGGGACAGGGGATCACCCCTCCACTTT. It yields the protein CASSYGDRGSPLHF.

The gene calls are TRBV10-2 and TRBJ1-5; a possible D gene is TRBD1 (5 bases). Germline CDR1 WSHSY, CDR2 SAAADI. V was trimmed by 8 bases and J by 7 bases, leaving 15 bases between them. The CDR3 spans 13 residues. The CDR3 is CASQGTPRQPQHF. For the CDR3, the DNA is TGCGCCAGCCAAGGGACTCCCCGACAGCCCCAGCATTTT.

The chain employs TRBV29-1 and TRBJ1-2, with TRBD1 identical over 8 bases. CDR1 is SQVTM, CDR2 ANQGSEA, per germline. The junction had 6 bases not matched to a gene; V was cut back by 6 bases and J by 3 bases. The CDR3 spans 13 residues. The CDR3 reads CSVRGQGDYGYTF. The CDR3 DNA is TGCAGCGTCCGAGGACAGGGTGACTATGGCTACACCTTC.

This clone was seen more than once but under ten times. The CDR3 region is CASSNDRSSYNEQFF. As DNA, the CDR3 is TGTGCCAGCAGCAACGACAGGAGCTCCTACAATGAGCAGTTCTTC. This chain joins TRBV7-2 and TRBJ2-1, with a possible D match to TRBD1 (6 bases). The V gene's germline CDR1 is SGHTA and CDR2 FQGNSA. V lost 5 bases, J lost 0 bases, and 11 bases lay in between. This CDR3 contains 15 residues.

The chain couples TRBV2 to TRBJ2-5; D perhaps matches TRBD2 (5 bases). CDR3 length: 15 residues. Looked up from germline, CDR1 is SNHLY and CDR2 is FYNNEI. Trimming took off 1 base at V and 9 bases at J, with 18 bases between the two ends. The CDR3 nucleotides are TGTGCCAGCAGTGAAGGTTGGGGTCATGAGGGTTCCCAGTACTTC. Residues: CASSEGWGHEGSQYF.

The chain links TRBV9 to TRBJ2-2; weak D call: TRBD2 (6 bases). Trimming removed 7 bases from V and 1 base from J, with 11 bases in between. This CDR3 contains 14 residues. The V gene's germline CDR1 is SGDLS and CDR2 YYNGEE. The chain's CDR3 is CASLRGLNTGELFF. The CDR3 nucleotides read TGTGCCAGCTTGCGGGGTTTGAACACCGGGGAGCTGTTTTTT.

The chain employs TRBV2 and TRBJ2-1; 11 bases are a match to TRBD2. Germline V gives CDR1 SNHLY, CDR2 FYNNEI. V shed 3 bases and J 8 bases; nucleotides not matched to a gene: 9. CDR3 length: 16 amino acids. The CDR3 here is CASSDHSGGARDEQFF. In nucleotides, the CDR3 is TGTGCCAGCAGTGACCATAGCGGGGGGGCGAGGGATGAGCAGTTCTTC.

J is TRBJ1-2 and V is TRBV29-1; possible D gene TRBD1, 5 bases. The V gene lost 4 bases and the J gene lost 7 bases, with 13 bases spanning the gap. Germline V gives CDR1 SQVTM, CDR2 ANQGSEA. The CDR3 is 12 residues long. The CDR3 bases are TGCAGCGTTGGTGATTTTGGGGCTGGCTACACCTTC. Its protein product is CSVGDFGAGYTF.

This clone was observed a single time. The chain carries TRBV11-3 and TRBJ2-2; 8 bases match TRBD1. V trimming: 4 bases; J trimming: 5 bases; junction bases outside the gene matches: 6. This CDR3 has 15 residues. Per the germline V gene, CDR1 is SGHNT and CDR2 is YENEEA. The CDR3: CASSSNRGKTGELFF. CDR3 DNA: TGTGCCAGCAGCTCGAACAGGGGGAAAACCGGGGAGCTGTTTTTT.

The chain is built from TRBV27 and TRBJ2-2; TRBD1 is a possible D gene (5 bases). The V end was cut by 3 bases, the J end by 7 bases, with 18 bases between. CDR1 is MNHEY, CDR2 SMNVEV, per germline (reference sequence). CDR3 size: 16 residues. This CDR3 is CASSFASRAGIGELFF. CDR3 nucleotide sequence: TGTGCCAGCAGTTTCGCCTCCCGGGCAGGGATCGGGGAGCTGTTTTTT.

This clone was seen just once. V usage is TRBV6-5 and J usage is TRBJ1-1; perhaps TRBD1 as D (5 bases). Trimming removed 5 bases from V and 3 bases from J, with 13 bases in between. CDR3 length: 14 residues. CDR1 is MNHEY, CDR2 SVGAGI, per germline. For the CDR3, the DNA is TGTGCCAGCAGTCTACTTAAGGGGTACACTGAAGCTTTCTTT. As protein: CASSLLKGYTEAFF.

The chain's CDR3 is CASSHDARGEQYF. The CDR3 coding sequence is TGTGCCAGCAGCCACGACGCGAGGGGGGAGCAGTACTTC. The chain employs TRBV14 and TRBJ2-7, with D perhaps matching TRBD1 (6 bases). V was clipped by 3 bases and J by 7 bases, with 13 bases between them. CDR1 SGHDN and CDR2 FVKESK come from the germline V gene. CDR3 size: 13 residues.

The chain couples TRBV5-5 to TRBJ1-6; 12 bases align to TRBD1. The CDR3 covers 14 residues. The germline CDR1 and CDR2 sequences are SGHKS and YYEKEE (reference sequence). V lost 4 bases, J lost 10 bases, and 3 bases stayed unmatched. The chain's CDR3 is CASSLGTGGSPLHF. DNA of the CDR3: TGTGCCAGCAGCCTCGGGACAGGGGGCTCACCCCTCCACTTT.